This entry concerns a single TCR beta chain. The germline CDR1 and CDR2 sequences are SNHLY and FYNNEI. CDR3 size: 15 residues. The junction had 6 bases not matched to a gene; V was cut back by 6 bases and J by 2 bases. The data originate from a study of blood T cell repertoires in COVID-19. Data came from immunoSEQ multiplex PCR; TCRdb stores just in-frame clones and leaves some out. The sample has about 220,000 clones, more than 70% seen once. V gene TRBV2 combines with J gene TRBJ1-3, with 8 positions matching TRBD1. The TCR sequence derives from a woman at least 80 years old with acute or convalescent COVID-19. Source material: peripheral blood. CDR3 sequence: CASRPRQGTGNTIYF. CDR3 DNA sequence: TGTGCCAGCAGACCCCGACAGGGGACTGGAAACACCATATATTTT. Filled out from reference TRBV2 and TRBJ1-3, the complete variable domain reads EPEVTQTPSHQVTQMGQEVILRCVPISNHLYFYWYRQILGQKVEFLVSFYNNEISEKSEIFDDQFSVERPDGSNFTLKIRSTKLEDSAMYFCASRPRQGTGNTIYFGEGSWLTVV.